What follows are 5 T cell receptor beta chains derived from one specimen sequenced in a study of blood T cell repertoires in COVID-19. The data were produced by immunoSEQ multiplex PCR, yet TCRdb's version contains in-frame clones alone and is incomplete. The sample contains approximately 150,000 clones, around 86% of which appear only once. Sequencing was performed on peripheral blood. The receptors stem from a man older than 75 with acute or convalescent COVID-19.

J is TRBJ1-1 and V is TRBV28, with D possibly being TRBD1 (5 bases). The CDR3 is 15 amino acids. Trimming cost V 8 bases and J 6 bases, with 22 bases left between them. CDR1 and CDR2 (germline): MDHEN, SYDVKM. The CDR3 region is CASRSGPARGAEAFF. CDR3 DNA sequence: TGTGCCAGCCGGTCGGGGCCTGCCCGGGGGGCTGAAGCTTTCTTT. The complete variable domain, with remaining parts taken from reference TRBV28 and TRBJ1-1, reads DVKVTQSSRYLVKRTGEKVFLECVQDMDHENMFWYRQDPGLGLRLIYFSYDVKMKEKGDIPEGYSVSREKKERFSLILESASTNQTSMYLCASRSGPARGAEAFFGQGTRLTVV.

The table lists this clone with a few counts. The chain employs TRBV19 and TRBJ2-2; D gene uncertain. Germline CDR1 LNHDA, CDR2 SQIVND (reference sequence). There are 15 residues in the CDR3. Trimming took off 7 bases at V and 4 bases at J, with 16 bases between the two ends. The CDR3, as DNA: TGTGCCAGTACTATCCTCCTGACGGGCACCGGGGAGCTGTTTTTT. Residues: CASTILLTGTGELFF.

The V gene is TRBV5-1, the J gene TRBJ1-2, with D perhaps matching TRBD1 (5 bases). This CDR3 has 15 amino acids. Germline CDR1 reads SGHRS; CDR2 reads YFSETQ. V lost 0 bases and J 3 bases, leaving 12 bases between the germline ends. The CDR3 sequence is CASSLGAGDDYGYTF. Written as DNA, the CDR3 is TGCGCCAGCAGCTTGGGCGCGGGGGACGACTATGGCTACACCTTC.

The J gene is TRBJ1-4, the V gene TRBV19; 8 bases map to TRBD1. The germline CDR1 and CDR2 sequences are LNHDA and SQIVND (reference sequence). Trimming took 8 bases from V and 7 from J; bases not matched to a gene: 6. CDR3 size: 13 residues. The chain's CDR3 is CASRDRRGEKLFF. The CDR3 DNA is TGTGCCAGTCGGGACAGGAGGGGTGAAAAACTGTTTTTT.

The CDR3 is CASSFGGGGQETQYF. The CDR3 DNA follows: TGCGCCAGCAGCTTCGGTGGCGGAGGGCAAGAGACCCAGTACTTC. This chain joins TRBV5-1 and TRBJ2-5; D possibly corresponds to TRBD2 (6 bases). The germline V gene has CDR1 SGHRS and CDR2 YFSETQ. This CDR3 is built from 15 residues. The V gene lost 2 bases and the J gene lost 2 bases, with 13 bases spanning the gap.